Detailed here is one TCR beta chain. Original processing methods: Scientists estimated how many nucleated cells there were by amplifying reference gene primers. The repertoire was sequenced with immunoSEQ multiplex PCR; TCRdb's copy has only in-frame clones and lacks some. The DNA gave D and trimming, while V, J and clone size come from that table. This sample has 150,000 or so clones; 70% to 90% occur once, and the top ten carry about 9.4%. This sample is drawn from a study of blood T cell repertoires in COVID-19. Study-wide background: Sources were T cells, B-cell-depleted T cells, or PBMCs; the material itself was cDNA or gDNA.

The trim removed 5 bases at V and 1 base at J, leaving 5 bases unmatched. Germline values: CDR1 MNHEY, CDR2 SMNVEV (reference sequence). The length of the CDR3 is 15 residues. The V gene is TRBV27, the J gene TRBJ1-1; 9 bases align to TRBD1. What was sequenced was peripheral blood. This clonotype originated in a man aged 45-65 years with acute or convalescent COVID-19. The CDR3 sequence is CASSPGTGTNTEAFF. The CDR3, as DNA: TGTGCCAGCAGTCCCGGGACAGGGACGAACACTGAAGCTTTCTTT.